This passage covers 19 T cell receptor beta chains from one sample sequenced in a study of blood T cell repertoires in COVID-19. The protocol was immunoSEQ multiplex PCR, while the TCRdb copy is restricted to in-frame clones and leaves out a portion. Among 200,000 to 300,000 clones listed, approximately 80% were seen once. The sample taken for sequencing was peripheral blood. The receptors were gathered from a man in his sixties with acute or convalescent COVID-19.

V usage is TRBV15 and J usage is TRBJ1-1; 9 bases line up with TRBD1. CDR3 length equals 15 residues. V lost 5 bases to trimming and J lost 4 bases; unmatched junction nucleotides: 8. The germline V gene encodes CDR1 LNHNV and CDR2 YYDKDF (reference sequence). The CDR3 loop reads CATSWTGVGGTEAFF. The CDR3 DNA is TGTGCCACCAGCTGGACAGGGGTGGGGGGCACTGAAGCTTTCTTT.

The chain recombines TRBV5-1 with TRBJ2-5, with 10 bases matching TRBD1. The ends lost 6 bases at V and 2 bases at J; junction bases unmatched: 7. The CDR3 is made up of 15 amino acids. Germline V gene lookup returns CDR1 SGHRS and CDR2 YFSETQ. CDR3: CASTPDRGGQETQYF. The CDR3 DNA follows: TGCGCCAGCACCCCGGACAGGGGGGGTCAAGAGACCCAGTACTTC.

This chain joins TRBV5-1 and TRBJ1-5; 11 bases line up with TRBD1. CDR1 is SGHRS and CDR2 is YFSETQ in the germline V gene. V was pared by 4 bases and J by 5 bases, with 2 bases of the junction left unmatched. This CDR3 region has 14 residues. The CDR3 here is CASSPDRGHQPQHF. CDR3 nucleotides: TGCGCCAGCAGCCCGGACAGGGGGCATCAGCCCCAGCATTTT.

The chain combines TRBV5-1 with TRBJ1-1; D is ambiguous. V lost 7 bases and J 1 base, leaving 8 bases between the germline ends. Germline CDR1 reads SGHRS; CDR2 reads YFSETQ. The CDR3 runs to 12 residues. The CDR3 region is CASRRENTEAFF. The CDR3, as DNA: TGCGCCAGCCGCCGAGAGAACACTGAAGCTTTCTTT.

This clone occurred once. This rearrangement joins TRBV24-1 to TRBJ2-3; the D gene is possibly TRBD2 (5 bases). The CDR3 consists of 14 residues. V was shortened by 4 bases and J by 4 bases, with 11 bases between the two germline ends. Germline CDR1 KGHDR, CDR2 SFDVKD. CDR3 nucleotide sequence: TGTGCCACCAGTGACCCCGGACTCGCAGATACGCAGTATTTT. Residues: CATSDPGLADTQYF.

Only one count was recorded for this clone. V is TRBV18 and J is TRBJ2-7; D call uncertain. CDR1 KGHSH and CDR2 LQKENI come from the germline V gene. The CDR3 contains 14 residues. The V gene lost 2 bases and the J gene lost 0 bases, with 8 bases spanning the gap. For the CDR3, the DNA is TGTGCCAGCTCACCAGAAGCAGGCTCCTACGAGCAGTACTTC. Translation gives CASSPEAGSYEQYF.

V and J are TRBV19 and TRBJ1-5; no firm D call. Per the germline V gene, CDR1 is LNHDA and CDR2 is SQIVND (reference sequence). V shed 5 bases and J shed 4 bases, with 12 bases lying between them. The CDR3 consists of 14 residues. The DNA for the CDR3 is TGTGCCAGTAGTGCCTGGACGGGGAATCAGCCCCAGCATTTT. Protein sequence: CASSAWTGNQPQHF.

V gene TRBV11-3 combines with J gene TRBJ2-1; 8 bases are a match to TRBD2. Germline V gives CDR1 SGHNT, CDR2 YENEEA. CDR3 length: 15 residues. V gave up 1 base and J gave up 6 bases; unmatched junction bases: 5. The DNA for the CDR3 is TGTGCCAGCAGCTTAGCGGGAGGGGGAAGCAATGAGCAGTTCTTC. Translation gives CASSLAGGGSNEQFF.

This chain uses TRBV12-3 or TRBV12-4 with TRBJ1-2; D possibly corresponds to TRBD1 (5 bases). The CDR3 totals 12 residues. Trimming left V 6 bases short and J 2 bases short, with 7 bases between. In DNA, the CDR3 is TGTGCCAGCAGGCGACAGAACTATGGCTACACCTTC. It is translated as CASRRQNYGYTF.

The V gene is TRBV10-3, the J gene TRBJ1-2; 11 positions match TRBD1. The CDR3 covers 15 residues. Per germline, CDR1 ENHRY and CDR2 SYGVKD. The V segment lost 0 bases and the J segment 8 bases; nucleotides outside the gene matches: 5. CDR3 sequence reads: CAISESGQGEGGYTF. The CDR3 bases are TGTGCCATCAGTGAGTCGGGACAGGGGGAAGGCGGCTACACCTTC.

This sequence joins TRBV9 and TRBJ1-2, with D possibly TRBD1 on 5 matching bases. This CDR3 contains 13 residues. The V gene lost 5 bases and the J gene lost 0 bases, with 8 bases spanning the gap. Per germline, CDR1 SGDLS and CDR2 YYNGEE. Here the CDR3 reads CASSGHSNYGYTF. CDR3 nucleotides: TGTGCCAGCAGTGGACACTCTAACTATGGCTACACCTTC. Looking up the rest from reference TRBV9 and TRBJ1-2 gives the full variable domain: DSGVTQTPKHLITATGQRVTLRCSPRSGDLSVYWYQQSLDQGLQFLIQYYNGEERAKGNILERFSAQQFPDLHSELNLSSLELGDSALYFCASSGHSNYGYTFGSGTRLTVV.

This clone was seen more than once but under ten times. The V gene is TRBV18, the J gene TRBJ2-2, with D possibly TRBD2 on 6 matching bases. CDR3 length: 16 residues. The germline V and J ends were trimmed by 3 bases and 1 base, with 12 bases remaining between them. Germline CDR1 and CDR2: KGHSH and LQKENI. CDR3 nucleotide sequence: TGTGCCAGCTCACCGACTGGGACTCAGAACACCGGGGAGCTGTTTTTT. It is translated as CASSPTGTQNTGELFF.

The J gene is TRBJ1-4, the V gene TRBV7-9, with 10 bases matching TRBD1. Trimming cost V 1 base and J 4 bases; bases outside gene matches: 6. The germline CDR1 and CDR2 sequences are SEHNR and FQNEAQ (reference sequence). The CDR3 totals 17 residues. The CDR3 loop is CASSLVGTGVLNEKLFF. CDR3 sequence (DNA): TGTGCCAGCAGCTTAGTTGGGACAGGGGTTCTTAATGAAAAACTGTTTTTT.

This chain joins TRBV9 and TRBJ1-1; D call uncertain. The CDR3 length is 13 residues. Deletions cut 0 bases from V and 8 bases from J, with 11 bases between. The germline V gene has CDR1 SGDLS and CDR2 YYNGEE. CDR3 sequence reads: CASSVAPAGEAFF. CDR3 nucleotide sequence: TGTGCCAGCAGCGTAGCCCCAGCAGGCGAAGCTTTCTTT.

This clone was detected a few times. This CDR3 reads CASSYSRGYEQYF. CDR3 nucleotides: TGTGCCAGCAGTTACTCACGGGGGTACGAGCAGTACTTC. This chain uses TRBV6-5 with TRBJ2-7; TRBD2 might be the D (6 bases). The CDR3 is made up of 13 amino acids. Germline V gene sequence: CDR1 MNHEY, CDR2 SVGAGI. Trimming took off 0 bases at V and 4 bases at J, with 7 bases between the two ends.

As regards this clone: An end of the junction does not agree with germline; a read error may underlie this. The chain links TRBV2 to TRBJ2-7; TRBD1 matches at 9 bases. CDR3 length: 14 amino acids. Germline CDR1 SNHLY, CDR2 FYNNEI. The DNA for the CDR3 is TGTGCCAGCAGAGGCGGGACAGGGTCCTTCGAGCAGTACTTC. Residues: CASRGGTGSFEQYF.

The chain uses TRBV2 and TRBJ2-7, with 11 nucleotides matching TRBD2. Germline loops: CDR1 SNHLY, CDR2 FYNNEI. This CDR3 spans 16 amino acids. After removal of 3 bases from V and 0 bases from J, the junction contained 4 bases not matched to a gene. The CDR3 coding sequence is TGTGCCAGCAGTGACCCGGGACTAGCGGTCTCCTACGAGCAGTACTTC. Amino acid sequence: CASSDPGLAVSYEQYF.

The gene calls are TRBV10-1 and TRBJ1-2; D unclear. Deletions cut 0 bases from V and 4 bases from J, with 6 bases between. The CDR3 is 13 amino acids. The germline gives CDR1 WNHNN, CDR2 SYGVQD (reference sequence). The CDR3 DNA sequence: TGCGCCAGCAGTGAGTCAGGGAGCTATGGCTACACCTTC. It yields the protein CASSESGSYGYTF.

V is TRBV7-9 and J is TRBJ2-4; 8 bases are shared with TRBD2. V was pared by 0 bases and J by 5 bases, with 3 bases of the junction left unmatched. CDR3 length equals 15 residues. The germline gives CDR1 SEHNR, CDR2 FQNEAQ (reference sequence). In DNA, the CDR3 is TGTGCCAGCAGCTTAGCGTCCGGGAGGGAAAACATTCAGTACTTC. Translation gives CASSLASGRENIQYF.